The 26 T cell receptor beta chains given below trace back to one sample, sequenced in a study of blood T cell repertoires in COVID-19. Produced via immunoSEQ multiplex PCR; TCRdb's table is partial and in-frame only. The data show about 320,000 clones, with approximately 85% seen just once and 6% to 9% held by the top ten. Sample: peripheral blood. Every receptor here comes from a human donor in a cohort sampled during active COVID-19.

V is TRBV7-9 and J is TRBJ1-5; no clear D. Trimming pared 4 bases from V and 0 bases from J, leaving 16 bases between. The germline CDR1 and CDR2 sequences are SEHNR and FQNEAQ (reference sequence). This CDR3 comprises 17 residues. Written as DNA, the CDR3 is TGTGCCAGCAGCTCCCAAAGGAGCGATCATAGCAATCAGCCCCAGCATTTT. Amino acids: CASSSQRSDHSNQPQHF.

The CDR3 DNA is TGTGCCAGCGCGGTCGTTGGGAATCAGCCCCAGCATTTT. This encodes CASAVVGNQPQHF. This sequence joins TRBV6-5 and TRBJ1-5; D gene unclear. With 8 bases removed from V and 4 bases from J, the gap between germline ends came to 12 bases. Germline V gene sequence: CDR1 MNHEY, CDR2 SVGAGI. This CDR3 region has 13 residues.

The genes are TRBV7-9 and TRBJ1-1, with D tentatively TRBD1 (5 bases). V dropped 6 bases and J dropped 3 bases, with 17 bases sitting between them. The CDR3 length is 15 residues. The germline CDR1 and CDR2 sequences are SEHNR and FQNEAQ (reference sequence). CDR3 in DNA: TGTGCCAGCAGACATTCAGCCGGGGGGGACACTGAAGCTTTCTTT. It yields the protein CASRHSAGGDTEAFF.

This clone appeared once. The chain couples TRBV6-5 to TRBJ2-7; TRBD2 aligns across 7 bases. The CDR3 totals 15 residues. The V gene end was trimmed by 0 bases and the J gene end by 2 bases; junction bases not matched to a gene: 4. CDR1 is MNHEY, CDR2 SVGAGI, per germline. DNA of the CDR3: TGTGCCAGCAGTTACTCTGGCGGGGGAACCTACGAGCAGTACTTC. It translates to CASSYSGGGTYEQYF.

The chain uses TRBV9 and TRBJ1-1; 7 nucleotides agree with TRBD1. This CDR3 region has 14 residues. Trimming took 3 bases from V and 5 from J; bases not matched to a gene: 7. Per the germline V gene, CDR1 is SGDLS and CDR2 is YYNGEE. CDR3 in amino acids: CASSGQGKETEAFF. The CDR3 region has the DNA TGTGCCAGCAGCGGACAGGGTAAAGAGACTGAAGCTTTCTTT. The full variable domain, with the rest looked up from reference TRBV9 and TRBJ1-1, is DSGVTQTPKHLITATGQRVTLRCSPRSGDLSVYWYQQSLDQGLQFLIQYYNGEERAKGNILERFSAQQFPDLHSELNLSSLELGDSALYFCASSGQGKETEAFFGQGTRLTVV.

The V and J genes are TRBV5-6 and TRBJ2-6; TRBD2 might be the D (6 bases). The length of the CDR3 is 18 residues. V lost 4 bases to trimming and J lost 2 bases, with 19 bases between them. Germline V lookup: CDR1 SGHDT, CDR2 YYEEEE. The DNA for the CDR3 is TGTGCCAGCAGCACGGGGGTCCTAAGAATCGCTGGGGCCAACGTCCTGACTTTC. This gives the protein CASSTGVLRIAGANVLTF.

The rearrangement uses TRBV30 and TRBJ2-7; 11 nucleotides align to TRBD2. The germline gives CDR1 GTSNPN, CDR2 SVGIG (reference sequence). The CDR3 sequence is 15 residues long. V lost 3 bases, J lost 0 bases, and 4 bases stayed unmatched. Written as DNA, the CDR3 is TGTGCCTGGAGGTCTAGCGGGGGGCACTCCTACGAGCAGTACTTC. Translating it yields CAWRSSGGHSYEQYF.

The chain has TRBV6-5 and TRBJ1-6, with TRBD1 identical over 10 bases. After removal of 6 bases from V and 16 bases from J, the junction contained 12 bases not matched to a gene. CDR3 size: 14 residues. Looked up from germline, CDR1 is MNHEY and CDR2 is SVGAGI. The CDR3 nucleotides read TGTGCCAGCAGCCTAGCCGGGACAGGGGAAGGACTCCACTTT. It encodes CASSLAGTGEGLHF.

The chain is built from TRBV10-3 and TRBJ1-2; 8 nucleotides line up with TRBD1. This CDR3 spans 13 amino acids. The junction had 10 bases not matched to a gene; V was cut back by 8 bases and J by 8 bases. Germline-derived CDR1 and CDR2 are ENHRY and SYGVKD. The CDR3 region has the DNA TGTGCCATCGCTCAGGGGGCGGATGAGGGCTACACCTTC. Its translation is CAIAQGADEGYTF.

This sequence joins TRBV7-9 and TRBJ1-5, with 7 bases that match TRBD1. The CDR3 extends over 14 amino acids. The V and J ends lost 5 bases and 4 bases, in that order; junction bases with no gene match: 5. Germline CDR1 SEHNR, CDR2 FQNEAQ (reference sequence). CDR3 amino acids: CASSPLTGNQPQHF. In DNA form, the CDR3 reads TGTGCCAGCAGCCCCCTGACAGGGAATCAGCCCCAGCATTTT.

This chain joins TRBV5-1 and TRBJ2-7; D uncertain. Trimming shortened V by 3 bases and J by 1 base, and 5 bases separated the two germline ends. CDR3 length: 12 residues. The germline V gene has CDR1 SGHRS and CDR2 YFSETQ. CDR3 residues: CASSYGSYEQYF. In nucleotides, the CDR3 is TGCGCCAGCAGCTACGGGTCCTACGAGCAGTACTTC. Combining the CDR3 with reference TRBV5-1 and TRBJ2-7 gives the whole variable domain KAGVTQTPRYLIKTRGQQVTLSCSPISGHRSVSWYQQTPGQGLQFLFEYFSETQRNKGNFPGRFSGRQFSNSRSEMNVSTLELGDSALYLCASSYGSYEQYFGPGTRLTVT.

This chain joins TRBV5-6 and TRBJ2-3, with 8 bases matching TRBD2. Germline trimming cut 7 bases from V and 6 bases from J; bases unmatched to any gene: 22. The CDR3 is 18 residues long. Germline values: CDR1 SGHDT, CDR2 YYEEEE. The CDR3 nucleotides are TGTGCCAGCTGCTGGGTTGGTGTGGGCGGGGGGCATTCCGATACGCAGTATTTT. Translation: CASCWVGVGGGHSDTQYF.

The chain employs TRBV6-5 and TRBJ2-4; 9 bases agree with TRBD1. The CDR3 covers 12 residues. V lost 6 bases and J lost 7; bases outside the gene matches: 1. Germline values: CDR1 MNHEY, CDR2 SVGAGI. The CDR3 region has the DNA TGTGCCAGCAGACAGGGGGCGAACATTCAGTACTTC. Translation: CASRQGANIQYF.

V usage is TRBV18 and J usage is TRBJ2-7; 10 bases align to TRBD1. Germline V gives CDR1 KGHSH, CDR2 LQKENI. The V segment lost 0 bases and the J segment 5 bases; nucleotides outside the gene matches: 4. This CDR3 comprises 15 residues. The DNA of the CDR3 is TGTGCCAGCTCACCACCCGTGACAGGGGGCGACGAGCAGTACTTC. Encoded protein: CASSPPVTGGDEQYF.

This chain uses TRBV6-5 with TRBJ1-6; 8 bases agree with TRBD1. Germline V CDR1 and CDR2: MNHEY, SVGAGI. With V trimmed by 5 bases and J by 7 bases, 7 bases remained unmatched. The CDR3 totals 15 residues. The CDR3 DNA reads as TGTGCCAGCAGTCTCCGGACAGGGCCAAATTCACCCCTCCACTTT. Translating gives CASSLRTGPNSPLHF.

The V and J genes are TRBV28 and TRBJ1-1; TRBD1 agrees at 11 bases. Germline V gene data show CDR1 as MDHEN and CDR2 as SYDVKM. The V and J ends lost 5 bases and 3 bases, in that order; junction bases with no gene match: 5. The CDR3 has 15 residues. CDR3 sequence (DNA): TGTGCCAGCAGTGGACAGGGGGCGGGGGACACTGAAGCTTTCTTT. It codes for CASSGQGAGDTEAFF.

This chain links TRBV3-1 (or the pseudogene TRBV3-2) with TRBJ2-7; D is ambiguous. The V gene's germline CDR1 is LGHDT and CDR2 YNNKEL (reference sequence). This CDR3 has 14 residues. V gave up 0 bases and J gave up 2 bases, with 8 bases separating them. The CDR3 region is CASSQDQVPYEQYF. Here the CDR3 DNA reads TGTGCCAGCAGCCAAGATCAGGTCCCCTACGAGCAGTACTTC.

The rearrangement links TRBV5-6 to TRBJ2-2, with TRBD2 matching over 8 bases. From germline, CDR1 is SGHDT and CDR2 YYEEEE. The CDR3 runs 16 residues. The J segment lost 9 bases and the V segment lost 4 bases, leaving 14 bases of the junction unmatched. The CDR3 reads CASSIREIAGIRELFF. For the CDR3, the DNA is TGTGCCAGCAGCATTCGGGAGATAGCGGGGATCAGGGAGCTGTTTTTT.

This clone is a singleton in its sample. This chain links TRBV27 with TRBJ1-4, with TRBD1 identical over 10 bases. The germline gives CDR1 MNHEY, CDR2 SMNVEV (reference sequence). The CDR3 spans 13 residues. The J segment lost 8 bases and the V segment lost 9 bases, leaving 6 bases of the junction unmatched. The CDR3 DNA reads TGTGCCAGTGGACAGGGGGGTTGGGAAAAACTGTTTTTT. This translates into CASGQGGWEKLFF. The full variable domain, completed using reference TRBV27 and TRBJ1-4, is EAQVTQNPRYLITVTGKKLTVTCSQNMNHEYMSWYRQDPGLGLRQIYYSMNVEVTDKGDVPEGYKVSRKEKRNFPLILESPSPNQTSLYFCASGQGGWEKLFFGSGTQLSVL.

This chain joins TRBV7-3 and TRBJ2-1; 7 bases line up with TRBD2. V lost 5 bases and J lost 4; bases outside the gene matches: 11. There are 16 residues in the CDR3. Germline V CDR1 and CDR2: SGHTA, FQGTGA. In nucleotides, the CDR3 is TGTGCCAGCAGCGAGCACAGCGGGGCTCCGTACAATGAGCAGTTCTTC. Encoded protein: CASSEHSGAPYNEQFF.

In this sample, this clone is medium-sized. The J gene is TRBJ1-1, the V gene TRBV25-1; no definite D call. CDR1 is MGHDK, CDR2 SYGVNS, per germline. The CDR3 extends over 12 amino acids. Trimming cost V 6 bases and J 8 bases, with 13 bases left between them. CDR3 region: CASSALEAEAFF. The CDR3 region has the DNA TGTGCCAGCAGCGCTCTCGAAGCGGAAGCTTTCTTT.

This clone was recorded a few times. The chain couples TRBV14 to TRBJ2-1; D is possibly TRBD2 (6 bases). Between the trimmed V and J ends, which lost 0 bases and 12 bases, there was a span of 12 bases. Germline CDR1 SGHDN, CDR2 FVKESK. This CDR3 has 13 residues. The CDR3 sequence is CASSQESRRVQFF. The CDR3 nucleotides read TGTGCCAGCAGCCAAGAGTCCCGGAGGGTGCAGTTCTTC.

This clone came up once. The chain links TRBV7-9 to TRBJ1-2; D is perhaps TRBD1 (6 bases). The CDR3 length is 14 residues. V lost 1 base to trimming and J lost 6 bases, with 12 bases between them. CDR1 and CDR2 (germline): SEHNR, FQNEAQ (reference sequence). The CDR3 nucleotides read TGTGCCAGCAGCTTAGTGACCACAGGGCATGGCTACACCTTC. Translation: CASSLVTTGHGYTF.

This clone appeared a few times. Other DNA variants within this sample encode the same CDR3. The chain joins TRBV6-5 to TRBJ1-4, with 7 bases identical to TRBD1. Trimming at V came to 2 bases and at J to 5 bases, leaving 2 bases not matched to a gene. CDR1 MNHEY and CDR2 SVGAGI come from the germline V gene. The CDR3 extends over 14 amino acids. In nucleotides, the CDR3 is TGTGCCAGCAGTTACCGACAGGGCAATGAAAAACTGTTTTTT. This translates into CASSYRQGNEKLFF.

The CDR3 nucleotides read TGTGCCAGCTCACTACGGACTAGCGGGAGCAATGAGCAGTTCTTC. This codes for CASSLRTSGSNEQFF. This chain uses TRBV18 with TRBJ2-1; 13 bases agree with TRBD2. The CDR3 has 15 amino acids. From germline, CDR1 is KGHSH and CDR2 LQKENI. After removal of 4 bases from V and 6 bases from J, the junction contained 3 bases not matched to a gene.

The chain couples TRBV24-1 to TRBJ2-7; 8 bases fit TRBD1. CDR1 and CDR2 (germline): KGHDR, SFDVKD. Trimming took 2 bases from V and 5 from J; bases not matched to a gene: 7. The CDR3 sequence is 15 residues long. The CDR3 coding sequence is TGTGCCACCAGTGATTCTGGACAGGGTAAACACGAGCAGTACTTC. This codes for CATSDSGQGKHEQYF.